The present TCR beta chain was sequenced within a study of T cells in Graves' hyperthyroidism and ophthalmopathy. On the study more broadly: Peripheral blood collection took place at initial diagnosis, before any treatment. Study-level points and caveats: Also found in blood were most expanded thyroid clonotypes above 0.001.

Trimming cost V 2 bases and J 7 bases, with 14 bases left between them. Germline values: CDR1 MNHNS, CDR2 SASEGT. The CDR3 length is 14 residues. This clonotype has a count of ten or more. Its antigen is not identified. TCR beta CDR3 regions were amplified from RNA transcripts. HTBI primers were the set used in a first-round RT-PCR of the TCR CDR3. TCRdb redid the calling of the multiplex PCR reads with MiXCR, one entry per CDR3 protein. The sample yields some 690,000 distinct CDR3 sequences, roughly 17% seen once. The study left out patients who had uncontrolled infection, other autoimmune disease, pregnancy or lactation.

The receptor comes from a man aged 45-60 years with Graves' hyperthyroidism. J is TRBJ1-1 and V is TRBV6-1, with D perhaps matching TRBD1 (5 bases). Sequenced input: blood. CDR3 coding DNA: TGTGCCAGCAGTGAATTGGGTAGGGACGGTGAAGCTTTCTTT. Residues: CASSELGRDGEAFF.